This T cell receptor (beta chain) came from a study of T cells in Graves' hyperthyroidism and ophthalmopathy. Germline CDR1 and CDR2: MNHNS and SASEGT. The V gene lost 8 bases and the J gene lost 5 bases, with 18 bases spanning the gap. This CDR3 has 15 residues. The table lists this clonotype with a few counts. What it binds is unknown. Amplification targeted TCR beta CDR3 regions from RNA transcripts. In the first-round RT-PCR of the TCR CDR3, the HTBI primer set was used. Each CDR3 protein is one row after TCRdb ran MiXCR on the multiplex PCR reads. Counted here are 550,000 to 600,000 distinct CDR3 sequences, around 14% occurring once; the ten biggest clones make up about 7%. Not enrolled were patients with uncontrolled infection, other autoimmune disease, pregnancy or lactation. Used for diagnoses were clinical symptoms, serum thyroxine and TRAb, thyroid ultrasound and orbital computed tomography. Source material for PBMCs was over 7.5 ml fresh peripheral blood.

Study-wide points: Researchers found most expanded thyroid clonotypes above 0.001 in blood as well.

This sequence joins TRBV6-1 and TRBJ2-2, with D tentatively TRBD2 (6 bases). Sequenced input: blood. The TCR comes from a young woman with Graves' ophthalmopathy. The CDR3 region has the DNA TGTGCCAGCTGGGGTGTCCGAGGAGGGACCGGGGAGCTGTTTTTT. This sequence encodes CASWGVRGGTGELFF.